The T cell receptor beta chain described here comes from a study of blood T cell repertoires in COVID-19. TCRdb's table, derived via immunoSEQ multiplex PCR, lists solely in-frame clones and lacks some. Among under 250,000 clones listed, over 70% were seen once. The TCR was taken from a woman in her 70s with acute or convalescent COVID-19. Sequenced material: peripheral blood.

CDR3 residues: CASSLDAENQPQHF. CDR3 DNA sequence: TGCGCCAGCAGCTTGGACGCGGAGAATCAGCCCCAGCATTTT. This sequence joins TRBV5-1 and TRBJ1-5; D gene ambiguous. The CDR3 contains 14 residues. Germline-derived CDR1 and CDR2 are SGHRS and YFSETQ. Trimming left V 0 bases short and J 4 bases short, with 8 bases between. The complete variable domain, with remaining parts taken from reference TRBV5-1 and TRBJ1-5, reads KAGVTQTPRYLIKTRGQQVTLSCSPISGHRSVSWYQQTPGQGLQFLFEYFSETQRNKGNFPGRFSGRQFSNSRSEMNVSTLELGDSALYLCASSLDAENQPQHFGDGTRLSIL.